The source of this TCR beta chain is a study of blood T cell repertoires in COVID-19. Study overall: From T cells, B-cell-depleted T cells, or PBMCs came the material, which was cDNA or gDNA.

The CDR3 runs 15 residues. Looked up from germline, CDR1 is SSHAT and CDR2 is FNYEAQ (reference sequence). Comments on this clone: A junction end diverges from the germline sequence, so it may reflect a read error.

Authors' processing steps: Estimated nucleated cell counts came from reference gene primer amplification. Sequenced by immunoSEQ multiplex PCR; TCRdb stores in-frame clones only, minus some. V and J calls and clone size come straight from that table; D and trimming were deduced from the DNA. Among about 160,000 clones listed, roughly 80% were seen once. Material for sequencing was peripheral blood. V and J are TRBV7-7 and TRBJ2-3, with 7 bases fitting TRBD1. This clonotype was obtained from a man between 60 and 70 years old with acute or convalescent COVID-19. The CDR3 DNA is TGTGCTAGCAGCTCCGGGACAGCAGGCACAGATACGCAGTATTTT. It specifies CASSSGTAGTDTQYF.